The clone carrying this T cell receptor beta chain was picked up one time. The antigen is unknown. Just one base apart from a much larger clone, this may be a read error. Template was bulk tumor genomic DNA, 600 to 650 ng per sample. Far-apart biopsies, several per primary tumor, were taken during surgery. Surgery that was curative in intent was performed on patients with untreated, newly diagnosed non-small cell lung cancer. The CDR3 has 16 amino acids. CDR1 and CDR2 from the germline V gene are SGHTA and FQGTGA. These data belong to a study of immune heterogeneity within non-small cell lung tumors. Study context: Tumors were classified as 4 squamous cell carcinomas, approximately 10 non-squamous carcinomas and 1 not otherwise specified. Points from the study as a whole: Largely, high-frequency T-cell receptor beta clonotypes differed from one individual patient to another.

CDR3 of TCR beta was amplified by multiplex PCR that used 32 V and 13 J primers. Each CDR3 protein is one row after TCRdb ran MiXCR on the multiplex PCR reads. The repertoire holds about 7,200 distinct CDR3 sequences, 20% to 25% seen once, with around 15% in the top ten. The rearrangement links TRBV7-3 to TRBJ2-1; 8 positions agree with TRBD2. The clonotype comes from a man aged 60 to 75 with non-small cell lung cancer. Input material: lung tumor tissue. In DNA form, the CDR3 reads TGTGCCATCAGCTTAGCCCCAAGCGGGAGCTTCAATGAGCAGTTCTTC. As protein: CAISLAPSGSFNEQFF.